This TCR beta chain came from a study of T cell responses to AZD1222 COVID-19 vaccine. Study-wide findings and caveats: Baseline seropositivity occurred in only six AZD1222 recipients.

This clone was seen just once. What it binds is unknown. Method: immunoSEQ multiplex PCR; TCRdb's copy keeps in-frame clones and lacks some. The data contain about 93,000 clones, roughly nine tenths of them seen just once; the ten biggest clones take up 2.8%. The length of the CDR3 is 15 residues. Germline CDR1 reads SGHTA; CDR2 reads FQGNSA. The germline V and J ends were trimmed by 1 base and 1 base, with 11 bases remaining between them. Sequencing used peripheral blood, obtained on day 0 of MenACWY control vaccination. The chain couples TRBV7-2 to TRBJ2-7; the D is unclear. The TCR comes from an adult in good health. CDR3 in DNA: TGTGCCAGCAGCTTAGTGGCAGTAGAGTCCTACGAGCAGTACTTC. Protein sequence: CASSLVAVESYEQYF.